Below, 32 T cell receptor beta chains from the same sample are listed, as sequenced in a study of a mutant IDH1 vaccine in newly diagnosed glioma. Specified time point: baseline, week 1 (first vaccination visit). Treatment here: pre-vaccination baseline after standard-of-care therapy. Sequenced by immunoSEQ multiplex PCR; TCRdb stores in-frame clones only, minus some. The table lists about 96,000 clones, about 82% of them singletons. Sequencing was performed on PBMCs, taken from a glioma patient treated with radiotherapy, temozolomide or both. These receptors were obtained from a man in his forties with glioma.

J is TRBJ2-3 and V is TRBV4-3; 13 bases agree with TRBD2. Trimming took 4 bases from V and 2 from J; bases not matched to a gene: 3. CDR3 length equals 16 residues. Per germline, CDR1 LGHNA and CDR2 YSLEER. The CDR3 spells CASSLGLAGATDTQYF. DNA for the CDR3: TGCGCCAGCAGCCTAGGACTAGCGGGAGCCACAGATACGCAGTATTTT.

This clone occurred many times. The chain carries TRBV7-9 and TRBJ1-4, with a tentative D call TRBD1 (6 bases). The germline CDR1 and CDR2 sequences are SEHNR and FQNEAQ (reference sequence). This CDR3 has 16 amino acids. Trimming took 5 bases from V and 5 from J, leaving 18 bases between them. The CDR3 region has the DNA TGTGCCAGCAGCGCCGGCCCAGGGGTATTAAATGAAAAACTGTTTTTT. This sequence encodes CASSAGPGVLNEKLFF.

The chain's CDR3 is CASSAGPGTGGSGYTF. In DNA form, the CDR3 reads TGTGCCAGCAGCGCCGGTCCCGGGACAGGGGGAAGTGGCTACACCTTC. This chain connects TRBV9 to TRBJ1-2, with 11 nucleotides matching TRBD1. The CDR3 extends over 16 amino acids. Germline trimming cut 3 bases from V and 7 bases from J; bases unmatched to any gene: 11. CDR1 and CDR2 (germline): SGDLS, YYNGEE.

This rearrangement joins TRBV14 to TRBJ2-5; D ambiguous. Per germline, CDR1 SGHDN and CDR2 FVKESK. The ends were cut back, 2 bases at V and 5 bases at J, with 9 bases in the middle. CDR3 length: 13 residues. In DNA form, the CDR3 reads TGTGCCAGCAGCCAAATCCCGCACGAGACCCAGTACTTC. It translates to CASSQIPHETQYF.

This clone was observed a few times. The rearrangement uses TRBV21-1 and TRBJ2-1; the table's D call, TRBD2, has no DNA check behind it. TRBV21-1 is designated a pseudogene. The CDR3 has 22 residues. The CDR3 protein is CASSNPKGTSGIRGGSYNEQFF. CDR3 nucleotides: TGTGCCAGCAGCAATCCGAAAGGGACTAGCGGGATAAGAGGTGGGTCCTACAATGAGCAGTTCTTC.

This sequence joins TRBV7-9 and TRBJ2-7; maybe TRBD2 (5 bases). V was trimmed by 0 bases and J by 0 bases, leaving 6 bases between them. CDR1 is SEHNR and CDR2 is FQNEAQ in the germline V gene (reference sequence). The CDR3 has 14 amino acids. The chain's CDR3 is CASSLAAGSYEQYF. The CDR3 bases are TGTGCCAGCAGCTTAGCGGCGGGCTCCTACGAGCAGTACTTC.

This clone was counted only a few times. The chain's CDR3 is CASSLVGGGTQETQYF. The CDR3 nucleotides read TGCGCCAGCAGCTTGGTTGGCGGGGGGACCCAAGAGACCCAGTACTTC. The genes are TRBV5-1 and TRBJ2-5, with 8 positions matching TRBD2. The CDR3 is 16 amino acids. Germline V gene lookup returns CDR1 SGHRS and CDR2 YFSETQ. Losses at the gene ends were 0 bases for V and 1 base for J; bases not matched to a gene: 5.

The CDR3 sequence: CASSLAGDLYNEQFF. Written as DNA, the CDR3 is TGTGCCAGCAGTTTAGCGGGGGACCTCTACAATGAGCAGTTCTTC. This rearrangement joins TRBV27 to TRBJ2-1; 7 bases are a match to TRBD2. CDR3 size: 15 residues. Losses at the gene ends were 2 bases for V and 3 bases for J; bases not matched to a gene: 4. The germline V gene has CDR1 MNHEY and CDR2 SMNVEV (reference sequence).

V and J are TRBV7-2 and TRBJ1-2; D may be TRBD1 (5 bases). Germline CDR1 is SGHTA and CDR2 is FQGNSA. V lost 3 bases to trimming and J lost 2 bases, with 10 bases between them. The CDR3 length is 14 residues. CDR3 protein: CASSFGALNYGYTF. CDR3 coding DNA: TGTGCCAGCAGCTTCGGGGCATTAAACTATGGCTACACCTTC.

The J gene is TRBJ1-2, the V gene TRBV29-1; D is ambiguous. Trimming took off 3 bases at V and 4 bases at J, with 9 bases between the two ends. CDR1 and CDR2 from the germline V gene are SQVTM and ANQGSEA. The length of the CDR3 is 12 residues. The CDR3 nucleotides are TGCAGCGTTGAGTGGGTACCCTATGGCTACACCTTC. This translates into CSVEWVPYGYTF.

The rearrangement joins TRBV27 to TRBJ2-7; no clear D gene. The CDR3 covers 13 residues. The germline V and J ends were trimmed by 2 bases and 7 bases, with 12 bases remaining between them. Germline-derived CDR1 and CDR2 are MNHEY and SMNVEV (reference sequence). The CDR3 region has the DNA TGTGCCAGCAGTTTACCCCCCTTGGGGGAGCAGTACTTC. It codes for CASSLPPLGEQYF.

V gene TRBV6-5 combines with J gene TRBJ2-7, with D perhaps assigned TRBD1 or TRBD2 (6 bases each). The V end lost 2 bases, the J end lost 2 bases, and 10 bases lay between the germline ends. The CDR3 has 14 residues. Germline CDR1 reads MNHEY; CDR2 reads SVGAGI. CDR3 residues: CASSYGGLPYEQYF. The CDR3, as DNA: TGTGCCAGCAGTTACGGGGGGCTTCCCTACGAGCAGTACTTC.

This clone showed up just a few times. This chain joins TRBV6-4 and TRBJ2-2, with D unclear. CDR1 MRHNA and CDR2 SNTAGT come from the germline V gene. Trimming pared 5 bases from V and 0 bases from J, leaving 7 bases between. This CDR3 has 14 amino acids. CDR3 DNA: TGTGCCAGCAGTCTCCGAGCGAACACCGGGGAGCTGTTTTTT. Translation: CASSLRANTGELFF.

The chain links TRBV6-1 to TRBJ2-5; TRBD2 matches at 10 bases. This CDR3 comprises 15 residues. After removal of 5 bases from V and 1 base from J, the junction contained 4 bases not matched to a gene. In germline, CDR1 is MNHNS, CDR2 SASEGT. This CDR3 reads CASSSSGGLQETQYF. The CDR3, as DNA: TGTGCCAGCAGTTCTAGCGGGGGCCTCCAAGAGACCCAGTACTTC.

The genes are TRBV19 and TRBJ2-3; 8 bases align to TRBD2. The J segment lost 4 bases and the V segment lost 6 bases, leaving 12 bases of the junction unmatched. Germline V gene data show CDR1 as LNHDA and CDR2 as SQIVND (reference sequence). CDR3 length: 16 amino acids. CDR3 sequence (DNA): TGTGCCAGTAGCCAGCGAATGGTGCGGGGGGCAGATACGCAGTATTTT. Encoded protein: CASSQRMVRGADTQYF.

This chain connects TRBV7-2 to TRBJ1-5; no reliable D call. This CDR3 region has 15 residues. Trimming took 1 base from V and 2 from J, leaving 9 bases between them. CDR1 SGHTA and CDR2 FQGNSA come from the germline V gene. The CDR3 nucleotides are TGTGCCAGCAGCTTAGGGGAAAGTGGCAATCAGCCCCAGCATTTT. As protein: CASSLGESGNQPQHF.

This clone turned up a few times. The chain carries TRBV4-1 and TRBJ2-1; TRBD2 matches at 10 bases. The CDR3 length is 17 residues. Germline V gene data show CDR1 as MGHRA and CDR2 as YSYEKL. J was trimmed by 1 base and V by 5 bases; bases with no gene match: 8. CDR3: CASSGSSGRGSYNEQFF. The CDR3 region has the DNA TGCGCCAGCAGCGGATCTAGCGGGAGAGGGTCCTACAATGAGCAGTTCTTC.

Only one count was recorded for this clone. V usage is TRBV6-1 and J usage is TRBJ1-2; D call uncertain. Trimming cost V 2 bases and J 2 bases, with 6 bases left between them. The V gene's germline CDR1 is MNHNS and CDR2 SASEGT. This CDR3 is built from 13 residues. DNA for the CDR3: TGTGCCAGCAGTGAACAGTCCAACTATGGCTACACCTTC. This gives the protein CASSEQSNYGYTF.

The chain links TRBV11-2 to TRBJ1-4; D unclear. Germline V lookup: CDR1 SGHAT, CDR2 FQNNGV. CDR3 length: 12 amino acids. V shed 3 bases and J shed 8 bases, with 7 bases lying between them. DNA for the CDR3: TGTGCCAGCAGCTTTAGTGACGAAAAACTGTTTTTT. Translating gives CASSFSDEKLFF.

The chain couples TRBV27 to TRBJ2-3; no firm D call. There are 15 residues in the CDR3. Trimming shortened V by 5 bases and J by 4 bases, and 16 bases separated the two germline ends. The V gene's germline CDR1 is MNHEY and CDR2 SMNVEV (reference sequence). In DNA, the CDR3 is TGTGCCAGCAGTATTCAAGGGCACGCGGCAGATACGCAGTATTTT. Its translation is CASSIQGHAADTQYF.

V gene TRBV6-5 combines with J gene TRBJ2-2; no reliable D call. Trimming removed 6 bases from V and 0 bases from J, with 11 bases in between. CDR3 length equals 15 residues. Germline-derived CDR1 and CDR2 are MNHEY and SVGAGI. Here the CDR3 reads CASSLQLPNTGELFF. CDR3 sequence (DNA): TGTGCCAGCAGCCTGCAGCTACCGAACACCGGGGAGCTGTTTTTT.

The V and J genes are TRBV2 and TRBJ2-3; D is unresolved. Germline CDR1 is SNHLY and CDR2 is FYNNEI. The V end lost 6 bases, the J end lost 2 bases, and 6 bases lay between the germline ends. This CDR3 spans 12 amino acids. CDR3 sequence: CASSEHTDTQYF. CDR3 DNA: TGTGCCAGCAGCGAACACACAGATACGCAGTATTTT.

The chain is built from TRBV4-2 and TRBJ2-7, with unresolved D. CDR3 length equals 13 residues. Germline V gives CDR1 LGHNA, CDR2 YNFKEQ. V dropped 2 bases and J dropped 1 base, with 6 bases sitting between them. The chain's CDR3 is CASSQYKSYEQYF. The CDR3 DNA is TGTGCCAGCAGCCAATATAAATCCTACGAGCAGTACTTC.

The J gene is TRBJ2-3, the V gene TRBV9; TRBD2 matches 10 bases. The V and J ends lost 0 bases and 4 bases, in that order; junction bases with no gene match: 8. CDR1 is SGDLS and CDR2 is YYNGEE in the germline V gene. The CDR3 loop spans 17 amino acids. This chain's CDR3 is CASSVDPSGGAADTQYF. CDR3 DNA: TGTGCCAGCAGCGTAGACCCCAGCGGGGGGGCCGCAGATACGCAGTATTTT.

This clone was seen a handful of times. This chain links TRBV5-4 with TRBJ1-1; D call uncertain. V lost 2 bases to trimming and J lost 1 base, with 9 bases between them. CDR3 size: 14 residues. Germline V gene sequence: CDR1 SGHNT, CDR2 YYREEE (reference sequence). CDR3 region: CASSFPAGNTEAFF. The CDR3 DNA reads TGTGCCAGCAGCTTCCCTGCCGGGAACACTGAAGCTTTCTTT.

V and J are TRBV6-6 and TRBJ1-3; D unclear. Germline loops: CDR1 MNHNY, CDR2 SVGAGI (reference sequence). The CDR3 totals 15 residues. V was pared by 0 bases and J by 0 bases, with 6 bases between. This CDR3 reads CASSYSSGSGNTIYF. The CDR3 DNA reads TGTGCCAGCAGTTACTCCTCGGGCTCTGGAAACACCATATATTTT.

This clone has just one count. The J gene is TRBJ2-4, the V gene TRBV11-1; 8 nucleotides agree with TRBD1. The CDR3 is 15 residues long. Germline V gene lookup returns CDR1 SGHAT and CDR2 FQDESV (reference sequence). With 7 bases clipped from V and 0 bases from J, the junction kept 5 bases outside the gene matches. The CDR3 here is CASTDRAGAKNIQYF. The CDR3 nucleotides are TGTGCCAGCACGGACAGGGCCGGAGCCAAAAACATTCAGTACTTC.

This clone came up a few times. The chain uses TRBV6-4 and TRBJ2-3, with TRBD2 matching 13 bases. After removal of 8 bases from V and 7 bases from J, the junction contained 6 bases not matched to a gene. Germline V gene data show CDR1 as MRHNA and CDR2 as SNTAGT. There are 14 residues in the CDR3. CDR3 in DNA: TGTGCCAGCGGGACTAGCGGGGATTGGAATACGCAGTATTTT. Translating gives CASGTSGDWNTQYF.

The J gene is TRBJ1-4, the V gene TRBV7-6; the D gene is possibly TRBD1 (5 bases). Germline CDR1 and CDR2: SGHVS and FNYEAQ. The CDR3 runs to 14 residues. The V end was cut by 4 bases, the J end by 1 base, with 7 bases between. DNA for the CDR3: TGTGCCAGCAGCTCGGGGGGAACTAATGAAAAACTGTTTTTT. Translating it yields CASSSGGTNEKLFF. Complete variable domain (other parts from reference TRBV7-6 and TRBJ1-4): GAGVSQSPRYKVTKRGQDVALRCDPISGHVSLYWYRQALGQGPEFLTYFNYEAQQDKSGLPNDRFSAERPEGSISTLTIQRTEQRDSAMYRCASSSGGTNEKLFFGSGTQLSVL.

This clone was seen at least ten times. In the same sample, other DNA sequences code for this CDR3. The chain is built from TRBV5-6 and TRBJ1-3, with D possibly being TRBD1 (6 bases). Looked up from germline, CDR1 is SGHDT and CDR2 is YYEEEE. The CDR3 totals 14 residues. The V gene lost 3 bases and the J gene lost 4 bases, with 11 bases spanning the gap. The CDR3 DNA sequence: TGTGCCAGCAGCTACAGGGTGTCGGGAAACACCATATATTTT. Translated, it gives CASSYRVSGNTIYF.

This clone was seen only once. The chain links TRBV7-9 to TRBJ2-7; 7 bases map to TRBD1. The CDR3 is 14 residues long. Trimming cost V 3 bases and J 5 bases; bases outside gene matches: 7. CDR1 is SEHNR and CDR2 is FQNEAQ in the germline V gene (reference sequence). The CDR3 nucleotides are TGTGCCAGCAGCTTCTTGACAGGGAAACACGAGCAGTACTTC. Its protein is CASSFLTGKHEQYF. Combining the CDR3 with reference TRBV7-9 and TRBJ2-7 gives the whole variable domain DTGVSQNPRHKITKRGQNVTFRCDPISEHNRLYWYRQTLGQGPEFLTYFQNEAQLEKSRLLSDRFSAERPKGSFSTLEIQRTEQGDSAMYLCASSFLTGKHEQYFGPGTRLTVT.

This clone was seen more than once but under ten times. V gene TRBV29-1 combines with J gene TRBJ2-7; 7 nucleotides line up with TRBD1. The CDR3 extends over 13 amino acids. Germline CDR1 SQVTM, CDR2 ANQGSEA. With V trimmed by 7 bases and J by 0 bases, 6 bases remained unmatched. For the CDR3, the DNA is TGCAGCGCTGTACAGGGGCACTCCTACGAGCAGTACTTC. As protein: CSAVQGHSYEQYF.